Below, 26 T cell receptor beta chains from the same sample are listed, as sequenced in a study of a mutant IDH1 vaccine in newly diagnosed glioma. These TCRs' antigens remain unknown. Assay: immunoSEQ multiplex PCR; the TCRdb copy retains only in-frame clones and omits some. The sample holds some 63,000 clones, 74% seen once. Time point noted: week 35, safety follow-up. Alongside topical imiquimod, each dose of vaccine comprised 300 ug of mutant IDH1 20-mer peptide. The starting material was PBMCs, obtained from a glioma patient whose treatment included an IDH1 peptide vaccine. The receptors shown here come from a man aged 50 to 60 with glioma.

This clone was counted a single time. This sequence joins TRBV9 and TRBJ1-6, with a possible D match to TRBD1 (6 bases). The V end was cut by 1 base, the J end by 7 bases, with 9 bases between. This CDR3 has 14 residues. The germline V gene has CDR1 SGDLS and CDR2 YYNGEE. The CDR3 nucleotides are TGTGCCAGCAGCGTACTAGGGGGGAATTCACCCCTCCACTTT. Amino acid sequence: CASSVLGGNSPLHF.

The chain links TRBV25-1 to TRBJ1-1, with D unresolved. The germline V and J ends were trimmed by 4 bases and 1 base, with 7 bases remaining between them. Germline CDR1 MGHDK, CDR2 SYGVNS. The CDR3 spans 13 residues. The CDR3 here is CASSGTANTEAFF. The CDR3 DNA reads as TGTGCCAGCAGTGGTACAGCGAACACTGAAGCTTTCTTT.

This rearrangement joins TRBV4-1 to TRBJ1-2; the match to TRBD1 covers 8 bases. From germline, CDR1 is MGHRA and CDR2 YSYEKL. V lost 4 bases and J lost 4; bases outside the gene matches: 11. This CDR3 has 16 amino acids. In DNA form, the CDR3 reads TGCGCCAGCAGCCGCATACCAGGGGGCGTGAGCTATGGCTACACCTTC. Its protein product is CASSRIPGGVSYGYTF.

This sequence joins TRBV6-1 and TRBJ2-3; D not resolved. V was pared by 3 bases and J by 2 bases, with 6 bases between. Germline CDR1 is MNHNS and CDR2 is SASEGT. This CDR3 region has 13 residues. CDR3 bases: TGTGCCAGCAGTGAGACTGACACAGATACGCAGTATTTT. Its translation is CASSETDTDTQYF.

The sample holds one count of this clone. This chain's CDR3 is CASSDGIFSGNTIYF. CDR3 sequence (DNA): TGTGCCAGCAGTGATGGAATTTTCTCTGGAAACACCATATATTTT. The chain couples TRBV2 to TRBJ1-3; the D is unclear. Germline V gene lookup returns CDR1 SNHLY and CDR2 FYNNEI. There are 15 residues in the CDR3. The ends were cut back, 3 bases at V and 0 bases at J, with 9 bases in the middle.

The rearrangement links TRBV30 to TRBJ2-5; TRBD1 matches 10 bases. Germline assignment: CDR1 GTSNPN and CDR2 SVGIG (reference sequence). With 5 bases clipped from V and 4 bases from J, the junction kept 7 bases outside the gene matches. The CDR3 is 14 residues long. The CDR3 sequence: CAWGYGTGVETQYF. In DNA form, the CDR3 reads TGTGCCTGGGGGTACGGGACAGGGGTAGAGACCCAGTACTTC.

The chain is built from TRBV7-2 and TRBJ1-1; D is perhaps TRBD1 (5 bases). CDR3 length equals 15 residues. Trimming removed 8 bases at V and 3 bases at J, with 19 bases between. CDR1 is SGHTA and CDR2 is FQGNSA in the germline V gene. The CDR3 DNA sequence: TGTGCCAGCGAACCGAGGAGGAGGGGCTACACTGAAGCTTTCTTT. It codes for CASEPRRRGYTEAFF.

The V gene is TRBV2, the J gene TRBJ2-5; 11 nucleotides align to TRBD2. Per the germline V gene, CDR1 is SNHLY and CDR2 is FYNNEI. This CDR3 comprises 16 residues. Trimming removed 10 bases from V and 1 base from J; junction bases left unmatched: 11. CDR3 in amino acids: CAMSSSGGPLQETQYF. The CDR3 region has the DNA TGTGCCATGTCTTCTAGCGGGGGGCCCCTCCAAGAGACCCAGTACTTC.

V is TRBV5-4 and J is TRBJ2-3, with D perhaps matching TRBD1 or TRBD2 (5 bases each). Germline CDR1 is SGHNT and CDR2 is YYREEE (reference sequence). V was shortened by 7 bases and J by 3 bases, with 12 bases between the two germline ends. The CDR3 is 13 amino acids. CDR3 nucleotides: TGTGCCAGCGGAGGCCAGGGTACAGATACGCAGTATTTT. Translating it yields CASGGQGTDTQYF.

The chain recombines TRBV12-5 with TRBJ1-4, with D perhaps TRBD1 (5 bases). This CDR3 spans 16 amino acids. The germline gives CDR1 LGHNT, CDR2 FRNRAP. V was cut by 4 bases and J by 6 bases, with 18 bases left in between. CDR3 nucleotide sequence: TGTGCTAGTGGTTCCCTAGCGGGGGGGGAAGATGAAAAACTGTTTTTT. It yields the protein CASGSLAGGEDEKLFF.

The genes are TRBV5-5 and TRBJ2-7; 7 bases match TRBD2. V was clipped by 4 bases and J by 7 bases; unmatched bases: 8. The CDR3 has 13 residues. CDR1 and CDR2 from the germline V gene are SGHKS and YYEKEE (reference sequence). The CDR3 DNA reads TGTGCCAGCAGCCGGGGAGGGCTCCAGGAGCAGTACTTC. Protein: CASSRGGLQEQYF. Full variable domain (rest looked up from reference TRBV5-5 and TRBJ2-7): DAGVTQSPTHLIKTRGQQVTLRCSPISGHKSVSWYQQVLGQGPQFIFQYYEKEERGRGNFPDRFSARQFPNYSSELNVNALLLGDSALYLCASSRGGLQEQYFGPGTRLTVT.

The chain employs TRBV30 and TRBJ2-2; TRBD1 might be the D (6 bases). This CDR3 comprises 16 residues. Germline V gives CDR1 GTSNPN, CDR2 SVGIG (reference sequence). V shed 4 bases and J shed 3 bases, with 18 bases lying between them. The CDR3 sequence: CAWNSRQVLYTGELFF. CDR3 bases: TGTGCCTGGAATTCACGACAGGTGCTTTACACCGGGGAGCTGTTTTTT.

Only one count was recorded for this clone. V gene TRBV6-5 combines with J gene TRBJ1-1; 7 bases match TRBD1. The V gene end was trimmed by 2 bases and the J gene end by 8 bases; junction bases not matched to a gene: 2. The germline V gene has CDR1 MNHEY and CDR2 SVGAGI. This CDR3 contains 12 residues. The CDR3 sequence: CASSYRGLEAFF. The DNA of the CDR3 is TGTGCCAGCAGTTACAGGGGGCTAGAAGCTTTCTTT.

The CDR3 sequence is CASSFQAGELFF. CDR3 bases: TGTGCCAGCAGCTTCCAGGCCGGGGAGCTGTTTTTT. V is TRBV4-2 and J is TRBJ2-2; D gene uncertain. Between the trimmed V and J ends, which lost 5 bases and 6 bases, there was a span of 7 bases. The CDR3 has 12 residues. CDR1 and CDR2 (germline): LGHNA, YNFKEQ.

The chain joins TRBV27 to TRBJ1-1; 7 bases are shared with TRBD1. The CDR3 is 14 residues long. The V gene end was trimmed by 4 bases and the J gene end by 0 bases; junction bases not matched to a gene: 2. The V gene's germline CDR1 is MNHEY and CDR2 SMNVEV (reference sequence). Written as DNA, the CDR3 is TGTGCCAGCAGTTGGACAGGACTGAACACTGAAGCTTTCTTT. The encoded protein is CASSWTGLNTEAFF.

This clone appeared a few times. J is TRBJ2-5 and V is TRBV6-5, with D uncertain. The V end lost 6 bases, the J end lost 6 bases, and 8 bases lay between the germline ends. Germline lookup yields CDR1 MNHEY and CDR2 SVGAGI. This CDR3 contains 11 residues. The CDR3 sequence is CASRRLKTQYF. Written as DNA, the CDR3 is TGTGCCAGCAGACGACTTAAGACCCAGTACTTC.

The chain is built from TRBV4-1 and TRBJ1-2; a possible D gene is TRBD1 (5 bases). CDR1 is MGHRA and CDR2 is YSYEKL in the germline V gene. This CDR3 is built from 14 residues. The V gene lost 4 bases and the J gene lost 3 bases, with 12 bases spanning the gap. The CDR3 DNA reads TGCGCCAGCAGCCCCTTACCCAGGGACTATGGCTACACCTTC. Protein: CASSPLPRDYGYTF.

V and J are TRBV5-6 and TRBJ1-5; no definite D call. V was trimmed by 2 bases and J by 4 bases, leaving 7 bases between them. CDR1 is SGHDT and CDR2 is YYEEEE in the germline V gene. The CDR3 runs 13 residues. The CDR3 nucleotides read TGTGCCAGCAGCTTTCTTCAAAATCAGCCCCAGCATTTT. Amino acids: CASSFLQNQPQHF.

This rearrangement joins TRBV10-3 to TRBJ1-1; D is unclear. CDR1 and CDR2 (germline): ENHRY, SYGVKD. Trimming removed 0 bases from V and 5 bases from J, with 13 bases in between. The CDR3 runs 15 residues. The CDR3 loop is CAISESKVGGTEAFF. The CDR3 DNA follows: TGTGCCATCAGTGAGTCTAAGGTAGGAGGGACTGAAGCTTTCTTT.

This clone was seen more than once but under ten times. Other DNA variants within this sample encode the same CDR3. V and J are TRBV29-1 and TRBJ1-1; 7 bases are shared with TRBD1. J was trimmed by 1 base and V by 4 bases; bases with no gene match: 0. The CDR3 is made up of 12 amino acids. CDR1 and CDR2 from the germline V gene are SQVTM and ANQGSEA. In nucleotides, the CDR3 is TGCAGCGTTGGGACAGGGAACACTGAAGCTTTCTTT. Translated: CSVGTGNTEAFF.

The chain has TRBV19 and TRBJ2-1; no clear D gene. Trimming cost V 7 bases and J 3 bases, with 10 bases left between them. Germline lookup yields CDR1 LNHDA and CDR2 SQIVND (reference sequence). The CDR3 is 13 amino acids. CDR3 sequence reads: CASMYPGYNEQFF. DNA of the CDR3: TGTGCCAGTATGTACCCTGGCTACAATGAGCAGTTCTTC.

V usage is TRBV10-3 and J usage is TRBJ1-5; 10 bases align to TRBD1. This CDR3 has 16 amino acids. The germline V gene encodes CDR1 ENHRY and CDR2 SYGVKD. Trimming cost V 10 bases and J 3 bases; bases outside gene matches: 12. The CDR3 protein is CATGGQGLGNNQPQHF. The CDR3 nucleotides are TGTGCCACCGGGGGACAGGGGCTTGGTAACAATCAGCCCCAGCATTTT.

The genes are TRBV4-1 and TRBJ2-2; D gene uncertain. V was clipped by 1 base and J by 4 bases, with 7 bases between them. Germline CDR1 reads MGHRA; CDR2 reads YSYEKL. The length of the CDR3 is 14 residues. In DNA, the CDR3 is TGCGCCAGCAGCCAAGTCTCAGGCACCGGGGAGCTGTTTTTT. It specifies CASSQVSGTGELFF.

This chain joins TRBV7-3 and TRBJ2-7; no reliable D call. Per the germline V gene, CDR1 is SGHTA and CDR2 is FQGTGA. V shed 2 bases and J shed 2 bases, with 13 bases lying between them. This CDR3 comprises 15 residues. In DNA, the CDR3 is TGTGCCAGCAGCTTACAAAGACGGAGAACCTACGAGCAGTACTTC. Its translation: CASSLQRRRTYEQYF.

CDR3 sequence reads: CASSLGGNTIYF. DNA for the CDR3: TGTGCCAGCAGCTTAGGTGGAAACACCATATATTTT. V gene TRBV7-8 combines with J gene TRBJ1-3, with D unresolved. This CDR3 has 12 amino acids. CDR1 is SGHVS and CDR2 is FQNEAQ in the germline V gene. V was shortened by 1 base and J by 3 bases, with 1 base between the two germline ends.

The CDR3 reads CAWSVDRASPLHF. In nucleotides, the CDR3 is TGTGCCTGGAGTGTCGACAGGGCCTCACCCCTCCACTTT. The chain couples TRBV30 to TRBJ1-6; 7 bases map to TRBD1. The CDR3 totals 13 residues. Germline values: CDR1 GTSNPN, CDR2 SVGIG (reference sequence). V shed 0 bases and J 10 bases; nucleotides not matched to a gene: 3. Using reference TRBV30 and TRBJ1-6 for the parts outside the CDR3, the full variable domain is SQTIHQWPATLVQPVGSPLSLECTVEGTSNPNLYWYRQAAGRGLQLLFYSVGIGQISSEVPQNLSASRPQDRQFILSSKKLLLSDSGFYLCAWSVDRASPLHFGNGTRLTVT.